The sequence of this T cell receptor (beta chain) was determined in a study of diagnostic markers for celiac disease (dated by TCRdb to 2020 to 2021). For this clonotype: Its antigen has not been determined.

As encoded in the germline V gene, CDR1 is SGDLS while CDR2 is YYNGEE. The CDR3 has 16 amino acids, counting the end cysteine and phenylalanine. Only the protein sequence is given. Sequenced on an Illumina MiSeq. After TCRdb reprocessed the reads, each CDR3 protein sequence was kept as one row, without DNA. The sample has 5,500 to 7,000 distinct CDR3 sequences on record. The ten largest clones take up under 6% of the sample. The receptor chain draws on TRBV9 and TRBJ2-1; TCRdb indicates TRBD2, and absent DNA this call remains unverified. The receptor was derived from a human donor. This table probably holds off-target reads from a library built for another chain. The material sequenced was either unsorted cells or a sorted T cell fraction (not recorded which). The CDR3 protein: CASSSGTSGRYNEQFF.